The source of this TCR beta chain is a study of blood T cell repertoires in COVID-19. Study-level information: All recovered Cohort 3 donors got two negative PCRs, got clearance, or saw symptom resolution. Some COVID-19 samples were acute and others convalescent; all came from the United States, Italy and Spain.

The data were produced by immunoSEQ multiplex PCR, yet TCRdb's version contains in-frame clones alone and is incomplete. The table has roughly 340,000 clones, over 75% seen once. Participants had their cohort set by participant-reported clinical history. Germline loops: CDR1 SGHNT, CDR2 YYREEE (reference sequence). The CDR3 has 16 residues. V was trimmed by 0 bases and J by 9 bases, leaving 18 bases between them. This receptor was obtained from a man aged 35-49 years in a cohort exposed to, infected with or recovered from COVID-19 (not recorded which). The chain links TRBV5-4 to TRBJ2-2; a weak D match, TRBD2 (7 bases). Input material: PBMCs or T cells enriched from blood (not recorded which). The CDR3 sequence: CASSLGGAGAKRELFF. The CDR3, as DNA: TGTGCCAGCAGCTTGGGTGGGGCGGGGGCCAAAAGGGAGCTGTTTTTT.